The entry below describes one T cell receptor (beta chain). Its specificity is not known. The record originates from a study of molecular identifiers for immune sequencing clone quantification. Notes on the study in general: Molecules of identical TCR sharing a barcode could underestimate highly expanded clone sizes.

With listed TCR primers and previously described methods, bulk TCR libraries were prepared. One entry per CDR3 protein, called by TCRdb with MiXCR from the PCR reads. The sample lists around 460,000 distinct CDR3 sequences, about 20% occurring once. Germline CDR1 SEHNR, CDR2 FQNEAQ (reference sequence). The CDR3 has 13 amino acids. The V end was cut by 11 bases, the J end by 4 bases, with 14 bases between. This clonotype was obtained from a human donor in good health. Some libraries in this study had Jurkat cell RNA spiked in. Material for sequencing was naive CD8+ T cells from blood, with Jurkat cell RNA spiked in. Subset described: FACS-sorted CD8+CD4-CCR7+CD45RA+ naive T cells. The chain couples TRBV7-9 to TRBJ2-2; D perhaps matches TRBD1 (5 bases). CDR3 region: CASPPGFTGELFF. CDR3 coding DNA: TGTGCCTCCCCGCCAGGGTTCACCGGGGAGCTGTTTTTT.